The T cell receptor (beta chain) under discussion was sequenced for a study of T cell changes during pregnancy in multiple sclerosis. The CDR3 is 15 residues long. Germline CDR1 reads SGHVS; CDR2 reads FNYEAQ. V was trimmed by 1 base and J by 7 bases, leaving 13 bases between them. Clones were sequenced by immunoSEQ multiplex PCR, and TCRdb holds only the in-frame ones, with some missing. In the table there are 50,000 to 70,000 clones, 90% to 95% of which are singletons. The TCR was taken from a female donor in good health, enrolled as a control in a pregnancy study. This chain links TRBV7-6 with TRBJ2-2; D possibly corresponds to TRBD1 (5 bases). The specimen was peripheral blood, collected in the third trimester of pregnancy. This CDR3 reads CASSLDQGVIGELFF. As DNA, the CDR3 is TGTGCCAGCAGCTTAGACCAGGGTGTAATCGGGGAGCTGTTTTTT.